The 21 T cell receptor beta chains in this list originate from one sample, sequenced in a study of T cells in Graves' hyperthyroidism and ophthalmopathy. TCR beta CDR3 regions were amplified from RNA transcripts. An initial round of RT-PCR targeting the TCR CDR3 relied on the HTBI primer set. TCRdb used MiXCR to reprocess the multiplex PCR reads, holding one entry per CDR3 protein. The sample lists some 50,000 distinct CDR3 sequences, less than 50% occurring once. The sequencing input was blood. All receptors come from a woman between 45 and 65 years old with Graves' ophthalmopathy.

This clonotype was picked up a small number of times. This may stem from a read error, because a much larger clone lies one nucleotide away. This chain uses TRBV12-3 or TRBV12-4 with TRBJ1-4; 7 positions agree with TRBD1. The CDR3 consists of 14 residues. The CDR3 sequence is CAGRSGTVNEKLFF. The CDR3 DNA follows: TGTGCCGGCAGGTCCGGGACAGTTAATGAAAAACTGTTTTTT.

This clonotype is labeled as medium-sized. The CDR3 nucleotides read TGTGCCAGCAGTACAGGGTCTCATGGCTACACCTTC. It yields the protein CASSTGSHGYTF. This sequence joins TRBV25-1 and TRBJ1-2; perhaps TRBD1 as D (6 bases). Trimming removed 5 bases from V and 6 bases from J, with 10 bases in between. CDR1 and CDR2 (germline): MGHDK, SYGVNS. The CDR3 extends over 12 amino acids.

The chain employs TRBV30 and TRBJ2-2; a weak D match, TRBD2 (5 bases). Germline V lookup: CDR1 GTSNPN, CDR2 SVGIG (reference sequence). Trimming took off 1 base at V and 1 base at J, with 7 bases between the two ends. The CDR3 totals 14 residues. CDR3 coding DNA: TGTGCCTGGAGTGGTGAGGGGAACACCGGGGAGCTGTTTTTT. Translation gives CAWSGEGNTGELFF.

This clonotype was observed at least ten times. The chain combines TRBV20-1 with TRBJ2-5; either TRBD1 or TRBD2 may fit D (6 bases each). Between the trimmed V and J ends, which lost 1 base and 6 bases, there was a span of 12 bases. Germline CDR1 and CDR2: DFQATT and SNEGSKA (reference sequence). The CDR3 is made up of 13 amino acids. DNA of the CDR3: TGCAGTGCTAGAGGGGGGGCTGGGAAGACCCAGTACTTC. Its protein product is CSARGGAGKTQYF.

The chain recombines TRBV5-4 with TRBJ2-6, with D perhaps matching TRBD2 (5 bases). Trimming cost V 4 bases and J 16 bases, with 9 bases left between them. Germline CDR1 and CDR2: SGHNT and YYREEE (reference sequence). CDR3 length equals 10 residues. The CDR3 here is CASSGRGLTF. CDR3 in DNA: TGTGCCAGCAGCGGACGGGGACTGACTTTC.

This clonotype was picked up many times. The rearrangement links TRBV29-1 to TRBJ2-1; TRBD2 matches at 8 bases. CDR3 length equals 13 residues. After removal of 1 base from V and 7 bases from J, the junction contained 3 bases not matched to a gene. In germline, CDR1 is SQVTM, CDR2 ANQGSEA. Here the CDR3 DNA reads TGCAGCGTTGAAGGTCTAGCGGGTAATGAGCAGTTCTTC. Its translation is CSVEGLAGNEQFF.

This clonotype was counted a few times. CDR3: CASSFPGLGAGELFF. CDR3 nucleotides: TGTGCCAGCAGTTTCCCCGGTCTAGGGGCCGGGGAGCTGTTTTTT. V and J are TRBV28 and TRBJ2-2; a possible D gene is TRBD1 (5 bases). Germline CDR1 and CDR2: MDHEN and SYDVKM. This CDR3 is built from 15 residues. V was pared by 3 bases and J by 6 bases, with 14 bases between.

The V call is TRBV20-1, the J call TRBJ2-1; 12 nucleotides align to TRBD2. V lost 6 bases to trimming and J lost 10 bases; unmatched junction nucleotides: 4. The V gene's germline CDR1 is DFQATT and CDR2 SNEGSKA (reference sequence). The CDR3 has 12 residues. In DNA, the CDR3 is TGCAGTGCAGCTAGCGGGAGGGCAGAGCAGTTCTTC. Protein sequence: CSAASGRAEQFF.

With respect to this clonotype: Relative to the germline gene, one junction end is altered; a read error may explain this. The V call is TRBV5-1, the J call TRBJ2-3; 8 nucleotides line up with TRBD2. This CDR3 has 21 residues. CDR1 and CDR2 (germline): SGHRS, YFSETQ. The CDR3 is CASSSGAPGLVGGGFTGTQYF. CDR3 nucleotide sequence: TGCGCCAGCAGCTCCGGGGCGCCGGGACTAGTGGGAGGGGGTTTCACAGGTACGCAGTATTTT.

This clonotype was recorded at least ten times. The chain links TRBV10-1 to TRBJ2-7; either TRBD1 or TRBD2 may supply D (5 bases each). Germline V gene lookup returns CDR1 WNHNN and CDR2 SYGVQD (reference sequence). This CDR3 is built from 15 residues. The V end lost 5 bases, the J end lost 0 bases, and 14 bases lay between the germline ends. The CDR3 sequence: CASSPRDRSSYEQYF. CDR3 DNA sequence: TGCGCCAGCAGTCCCCGGGACCGTAGCTCCTACGAGCAGTACTTC.

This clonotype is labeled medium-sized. The CDR3 is CASSFGGRGYEQYF. DNA for the CDR3: TGTGCCAGCAGCTTTGGGGGCAGGGGCTACGAGCAGTACTTC. This chain connects TRBV7-8 to TRBJ2-7; a possible D gene is TRBD1 (6 bases). There are 14 residues in the CDR3. The germline V and J ends were trimmed by 3 bases and 3 bases, with 12 bases remaining between them. The germline V gene encodes CDR1 SGHVS and CDR2 FQNEAQ.

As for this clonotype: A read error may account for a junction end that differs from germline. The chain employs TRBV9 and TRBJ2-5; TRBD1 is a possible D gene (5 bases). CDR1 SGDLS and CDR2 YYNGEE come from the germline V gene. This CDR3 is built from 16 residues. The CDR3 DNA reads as TGTGCCAGCAGCGAGAGTGGTAGGGTGGGGCAAGTGACCCAGTACTTC. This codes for CASSESGRVGQVTQYF.

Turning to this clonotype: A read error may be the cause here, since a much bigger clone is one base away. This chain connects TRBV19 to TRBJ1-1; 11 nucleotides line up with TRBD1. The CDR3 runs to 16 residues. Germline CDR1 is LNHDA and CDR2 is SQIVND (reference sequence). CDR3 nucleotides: TGTGCCAGTAGATCCGGGACAGGGGGGCGGAACACTGACGCTTTCTTT. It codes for CASRSGTGGRNTDAFF.

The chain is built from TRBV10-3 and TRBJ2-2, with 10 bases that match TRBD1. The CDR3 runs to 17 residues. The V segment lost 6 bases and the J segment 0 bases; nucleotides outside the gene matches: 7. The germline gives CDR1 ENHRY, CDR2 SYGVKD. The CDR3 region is CAISEGTGATNTGELFF. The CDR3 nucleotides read TGTGCCATCAGCGAGGGGACAGGGGCTACGAACACCGGGGAGCTGTTTTTT.

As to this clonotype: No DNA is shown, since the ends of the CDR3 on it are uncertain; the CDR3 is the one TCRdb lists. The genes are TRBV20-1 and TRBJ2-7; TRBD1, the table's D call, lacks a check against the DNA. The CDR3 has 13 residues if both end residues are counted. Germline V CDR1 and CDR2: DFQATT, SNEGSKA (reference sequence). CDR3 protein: CSTSDRVTYEQYF.

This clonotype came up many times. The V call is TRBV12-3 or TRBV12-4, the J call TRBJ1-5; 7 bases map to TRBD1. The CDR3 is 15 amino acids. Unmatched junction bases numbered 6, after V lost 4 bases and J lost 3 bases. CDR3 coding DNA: TGTGCCAGCAGTTCCGGGGACAGTTCCAATCAGCCCCAGCATTTT. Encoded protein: CASSSGDSSNQPQHF.

The CDR3 loop reads CASSIATDSYEQYF. DNA for the CDR3: TGCGCCAGCAGCATTGCGACAGACTCCTACGAGCAGTACTTC. V usage is TRBV5-1 and J usage is TRBJ2-7, with D perhaps matching TRBD1 (5 bases). This CDR3 is 14 amino acids long. Trimming took off 4 bases at V and 0 bases at J, with 11 bases between the two ends. Germline lookup yields CDR1 SGHRS and CDR2 YFSETQ.

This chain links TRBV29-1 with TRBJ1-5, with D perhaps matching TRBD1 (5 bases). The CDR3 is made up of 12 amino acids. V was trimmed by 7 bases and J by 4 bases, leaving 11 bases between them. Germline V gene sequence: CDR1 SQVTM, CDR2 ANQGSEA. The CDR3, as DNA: TGCAGCGCTGACAGTGGGAATCAGCCCCAGCATTTT. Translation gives CSADSGNQPQHF. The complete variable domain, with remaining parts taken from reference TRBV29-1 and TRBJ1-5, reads SAVISQKPSRDICQRGTSLTIQCQVDSQVTMMFWYRQQPGQSLTLIATANQGSEATYESGFVIDKFPISRPNLTFSTLTVSNMSPEDSSIYLCSADSGNQPQHFGDGTRLSIL.

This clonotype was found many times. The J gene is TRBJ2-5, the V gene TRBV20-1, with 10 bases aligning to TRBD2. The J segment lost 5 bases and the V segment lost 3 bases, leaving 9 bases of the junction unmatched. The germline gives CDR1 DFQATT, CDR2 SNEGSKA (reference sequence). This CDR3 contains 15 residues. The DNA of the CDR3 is TGCAGTGCTAGTGGAGCGGGAGGGCAGGGGGAGACCCAGTACTTC. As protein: CSASGAGGQGETQYF.

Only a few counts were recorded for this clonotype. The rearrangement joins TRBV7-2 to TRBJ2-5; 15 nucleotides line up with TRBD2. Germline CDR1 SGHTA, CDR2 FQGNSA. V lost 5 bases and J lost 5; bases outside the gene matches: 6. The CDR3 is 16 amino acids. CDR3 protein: CASSARGLAGGETQYF. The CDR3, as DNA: TGTGCCAGCAGCGCAAGGGGACTAGCGGGAGGCGAGACCCAGTACTTC.

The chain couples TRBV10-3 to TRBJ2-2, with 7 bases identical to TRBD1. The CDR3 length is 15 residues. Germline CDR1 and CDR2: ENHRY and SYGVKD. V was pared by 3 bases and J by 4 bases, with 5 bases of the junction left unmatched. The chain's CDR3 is CAISENRGLTGELFF. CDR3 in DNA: TGTGCCATCAGTGAAAACAGGGGCCTCACCGGGGAGCTGTTTTTT.